This note documents a single TCR beta chain sequence. Trimming took off 7 bases at V and 4 bases at J, with 10 bases between the two ends. The CDR3 contains 12 residues. These data are taken from a study of blood T cell repertoires in COVID-19. Source study methods: From reference gene primer amplification, estimates of nucleated cell counts were derived. Some clones are missing from TCRdb's copy, which holds only in-frame ones; the method was immunoSEQ multiplex PCR. V and J calls and clone size are copied from that table; D and trimming were computed from the DNA. The sample consists of roughly 50,000 clones, roughly 85% of them appearing once.

This TCR was recovered from a man in his sixties with acute or convalescent COVID-19. The V gene is TRBV12-3 or TRBV12-4, the J gene TRBJ1-1; D unclear. The sequenced sample was peripheral blood. The chain's CDR3 is CASIRGLTEAFF. The DNA of the CDR3 is TGTGCCAGCATCCGAGGACTCACTGAAGCTTTCTTT.